This T cell receptor beta chain was obtained from a study of blood T cell repertoires in COVID-19 (dated by TCRdb to 2019 to 2021). Some background on the complete study: Samples from collaborators originated in the United States, Italy and Spain and spanned both the acute and convalescent phases of COVID-19. The prospective study material was composed of cDNA or gDNA derived from T cells, B-cell-depleted T cells, or PBMCs. Subjects who had been exposed to COVID-19, were actively infected with it, or had recovered from it provided the deeply sampled blood TCRbeta repertoires that made up the dataset. The repertoires were made available in a free public database intended to serve as a resource for research on the immune response to SARS-CoV-2. Samples were obtained from the ongoing ImmuneRACE study (first 160 participants) and from 1,200 or so subjects provided by 6 global collaborators. A de-identified subject ID, COVID-19 status, age in years and sex were almost always included in the sample metadata. Where available, HLA class I and class II types were taken from metadata supplied by the sample provider and were not determined by assay-based typing.

The germline V gene (reference sequence) gives CDR1 as GTSNPN and CDR2 as SVGIG. The trim is 0 bases for V and 11 bases for J, with a gap of 16 bases between the germline ends. The CDR3, from cysteine to phenylalanine, totals 13 residues. Here the CDR3 DNA is all that survives: 39 bases in frame from base 1. The research as a whole found: The amount of clinical and demographic metadata varied by source and participant and was provided uncurated.

Participants in the prospective study were enrolled through a virtual design, were aged about 18 to 90 years, and lived in approximately 25 United States geographic areas. To assign participants to cohorts, the prospective study relied on clinical history that participants themselves reported in a screening survey and a study questionnaire. Recovered participants in ImmuneRACE Cohort 3 were defined as having two consecutive negative NP/OP PCR tests, clearance from a healthcare professional, or resolution of symptoms. In the prospective study, whole blood, serum and a nasopharyngeal or oropharyngeal swab were collected from each participant by mobile phlebotomists. Over an approximately 2-month period, participants in the prospective study had the option of providing additional blood draws and questionnaires. Blood samples from the prospective study were shipped frozen or at room temperature prior to DNA extraction.

For this clone: This clone's antigen is unknown. No base quality information exists; no much larger clone differs at one position.

The immunoSEQ Assay, a bias-controlled multiplex PCR, was used to amplify TCRbeta CDR3 regions from genomic DNA. From the authors' description of their analysis: The number of nucleated cells in each sample was estimated from the amplification of reference gene primers within the assay. Sequence reads were collapsed and filtered to measure the absolute abundance of every unique TCRbeta CDR3 rearrangement. For each sample, productive Simpson clonality was calculated by taking the square root of Simpson's diversity index across productive rearrangements. TCRdb took this table from immuneACCESS and kept in-frame rearrangements with V and J called. Such tables lack part of the clones; where checked against another copy, unresolved V genes explain under half of the gap, and the rest is unexplained. That table supplies the V and J calls and clone size; D and trimming were determined from the DNA. The sample profile shows a few hundred thousand clones; roughly 87% of them were found once. The top ten clonotypes cover approximately 0.93% of the sample.

The TCR originated in a young woman who had recovered from COVID-19. Sequences were obtained from PBMCs or T cells enriched from blood (not recorded which). The rearrangement combines TRBV30 with TRBJ1-1; the D gene identity is not certain. The encoded CDR3 is CAWSVSGWALAFF. The sequenced DNA is TGTGCCTGGAGTGTTTCAGGTTGGGCCTTGGCTTTCTTT. The entire variable domain, with the stretches around the CDR3 drawn from the reference TRBV30 and TRBJ1-1 proteins, is SQTIHQWPATLVQPVGSPLSLECTVEGTSNPNLYWYRQAAGRGLQLLFYSVGIGQISSEVPQNLSASRPQDRQFILSSKKLLLSDSGFYLCAWSVSGWALAFFGQGTRLTVV.